Listed below are T cell receptor beta chains from one sample, sequenced in a study of OX40 agonist ivuxolimab in advanced cancers. Only in-frame clones appear in the TCRdb table, and some are missing; sequencing was by immunoSEQ multiplex PCR. The sample shows around 62,000 clones, around nine tenths of them seen only once. The source was CD4+ or CD8+ T cells sorted from blood, collected in a trial of the OX40 agonist ivuxolimab. The receptors derive from an adult with an advanced solid tumor such as melanoma, head and neck, liver or kidney cancer. Each CDR3 is given with its conserved first and last residue. A D gene is named only where the DNA matches it firmly. The size field is filled for only some rows; it gives once, few, many or a size class.

j_call: TRBJ2-6; d_call: TRBD1; clone_size: -; v_call: TRBV7-2; cdr3_nt: TGTGCCAGCAGCGTAACAGGGGATCGAGGTGGGGCCAACGTCCTGACTTTC; cdr3_aa: CASSVTGDRGGANVLTF
j_call: TRBJ2-7; d_call: TRBD1; clone_size: -; v_call: TRBV9; cdr3_nt: TGTGCCAGCAGCGCTGGACAGGGTTTGAACGAGCAGTACTTC; cdr3_aa: CASSAGQGLNEQYF
j_call: TRBJ1-2; d_call: -; clone_size: -; v_call: TRBV28; cdr3_nt: TGTGCCAGCAGTCCCCCGGGGAGCTATGGCTACACCTTC; cdr3_aa: CASSPPGSYGYTF
j_call: TRBJ2-7; d_call: -; clone_size: few; v_call: TRBV27; cdr3_nt: TGTGCCAGGATACAGTACGGGCTACTTATCTCCTACGAGCAGTACTTC; cdr3_aa: CARIQYGLLISYEQYF
j_call: TRBJ2-3; d_call: TRBD2; clone_size: -; v_call: TRBV29-1; cdr3_nt: TGCAGCTCATTAGCGGGAGTTGGAGATACGCAGTATTTT; cdr3_aa: CSSLAGVGDTQYF
j_call: TRBJ2-2; d_call: TRBD1; clone_size: -; v_call: TRBV5-4; cdr3_nt: TGTGCCAGCAGCTTGGGCGGAAGGGGGCAGGGGGAGCTGTTTTTT; cdr3_aa: CASSLGGRGQGELFF
j_call: TRBJ1-1; d_call: -; clone_size: -; v_call: TRBV19; cdr3_nt: TGTGCCAGCCGTCAGGGGTGGGACACTGAAGCTTTCTTT; cdr3_aa: CASRQGWDTEAFF
j_call: TRBJ2-7; d_call: TRBD2; clone_size: -; v_call: TRBV6-5; cdr3_nt: TGTGCCAGCAGCTTCAGACGACTAGCGAACGAGCAGTACTTC; cdr3_aa: CASSFRRLANEQYF
j_call: TRBJ2-1; d_call: TRBD2; clone_size: -; v_call: TRBV10-3; cdr3_nt: TGTGCCATCAGTAGTCAGGCGGGAGCGCTAAATGAGCAGTTCTTC; cdr3_aa: CAISSQAGALNEQFF
j_call: TRBJ1-4; d_call: -; clone_size: -; v_call: TRBV15; cdr3_nt: TGTGCCACCAGCAGAAACCACGGTGAGAATGAAAAACTGTTTTTT; cdr3_aa: CATSRNHGENEKLFF
j_call: TRBJ2-3; d_call: -; clone_size: -; v_call: TRBV2; cdr3_nt: TGTGCCAGCAGTGAGGGTTCTCGGGCAGATACGCAGTATTTT; cdr3_aa: CASSEGSRADTQYF
j_call: TRBJ2-7; d_call: -; clone_size: -; v_call: TRBV11-2; cdr3_nt: TGTGCCAGCAGCTTCGGAGCCGGGGGCGAGCAGTACTTC; cdr3_aa: CASSFGAGGEQYF
j_call: TRBJ2-5; d_call: TRBD2; clone_size: -; v_call: TRBV9; cdr3_nt: TGTGCCAGCAGCGTAGGACTAGCGGGACGGACGGAGACCCAGTACTTC; cdr3_aa: CASSVGLAGRTETQYF
j_call: TRBJ2-1; d_call: -; clone_size: -; v_call: TRBV19; cdr3_nt: TGTGCCAGTAGCCCAGAGGGGAGTGTTGGAGGTGAGCAGTTCTTC; cdr3_aa: CASSPEGSVGGEQFF
j_call: TRBJ1-3; d_call: -; clone_size: -; v_call: TRBV6-6; cdr3_nt: TGTGCCAGCCGACAGCTCAGTGTCTATGGAAACACCATATATTTT; cdr3_aa: CASRQLSVYGNTIYF
j_call: TRBJ2-2; d_call: -; clone_size: -; v_call: TRBV28; cdr3_nt: TGTGCCAGCAGTACGGGACTTAGCATTAGGGCCGGGGAGCTGTTTTTT; cdr3_aa: CASSTGLSIRAGELFF
j_call: TRBJ1-1; d_call: -; clone_size: -; v_call: TRBV19; cdr3_nt: TGTGCCAGTAGTATAGACAGGGAGGCTGAAGCTTTCTTT; cdr3_aa: CASSIDREAEAFF
j_call: TRBJ1-2; d_call: -; clone_size: once; v_call: TRBV7-2; cdr3_nt: TGTGCCAGCAGCTTAGCGGGACAAGGAATTGACTACACCTTC; cdr3_aa: CASSLAGQGIDYTF
j_call: TRBJ2-4; d_call: -; clone_size: -; v_call: TRBV4-1; cdr3_nt: TGCGCCAGCAGCCAACCCAGGGAAAAAAACATTCAGTACTTC; cdr3_aa: CASSQPREKNIQYF
j_call: TRBJ2-1; d_call: -; clone_size: once; v_call: TRBV9; cdr3_nt: TGTGCCAGCAGCGTAGATGCTAGCAACATCTACAATGAGCAGTTCTTC; cdr3_aa: CASSVDASNIYNEQFF
j_call: TRBJ2-7; d_call: -; clone_size: -; v_call: TRBV7-7; cdr3_nt: TGTGCTAGCAGCCCGTCAGGTTCGGGCTACGAGCAGTACTTC; cdr3_aa: CASSPSGSGYEQYF
j_call: TRBJ2-2; d_call: -; clone_size: -; v_call: TRBV7-2; cdr3_nt: TGTGCCAGCAGCTTAGAGGTCGGGGAGCTGTTTTTT; cdr3_aa: CASSLEVGELFF
j_call: TRBJ2-3; d_call: TRBD1; clone_size: -; v_call: TRBV19; cdr3_nt: TGTGCCAGTAGTATTTGGACAGGAGCCACAGATACGCAGTATTTT; cdr3_aa: CASSIWTGATDTQYF
j_call: TRBJ2-2; d_call: TRBD2; clone_size: -; v_call: TRBV27; cdr3_nt: TGTGCCAGCAGTACCCTAGCGGGAGGGAAGGGCACCGGGGAGCTGTTTTTT; cdr3_aa: CASSTLAGGKGTGELFF
j_call: TRBJ2-3; d_call: -; clone_size: -; v_call: TRBV7-9; cdr3_nt: TGTGCCAGCAGCTTCAGTGGAACAGATACGCAGTATTTT; cdr3_aa: CASSFSGTDTQYF
j_call: TRBJ2-7; d_call: TRBD1; clone_size: once; v_call: TRBV18; cdr3_nt: TGTGCCAGCTCACCACCGCAAGGACAGGGCTACGAGCAGTACTTC; cdr3_aa: CASSPPQGQGYEQYF
j_call: TRBJ1-5; d_call: -; clone_size: once; v_call: TRBV7-2; cdr3_nt: TGTGCCAGCAGCTTAGTAGGGGCCCATAGCAATCAGCCCCAGCATTTT; cdr3_aa: CASSLVGAHSNQPQHF
j_call: TRBJ1-5; d_call: -; clone_size: -; v_call: TRBV27; cdr3_nt: TGTGCCAGCAGTTTAGTCTGGAATCAGCCCCAGCATTTT; cdr3_aa: CASSLVWNQPQHF
j_call: TRBJ2-2; d_call: -; clone_size: -; v_call: TRBV2; cdr3_nt: TGTGCCAGCAGTCCTAGACTGAACACCGGGGAGCTGTTTTTT; cdr3_aa: CASSPRLNTGELFF
j_call: TRBJ2-7; d_call: -; clone_size: -; v_call: TRBV7-2; cdr3_nt: TGTGCCAGCAGCCGACTCTCCTACGAGCAGTACTTC; cdr3_aa: CASSRLSYEQYF
j_call: TRBJ2-7; d_call: -; clone_size: -; v_call: TRBV11-2; cdr3_nt: TGTGCCAGCAGCTTAGATGGAAGGAGCGAGCAGTACTTC; cdr3_aa: CASSLDGRSEQYF
j_call: TRBJ2-7; d_call: TRBD1; clone_size: -; v_call: TRBV4-3; cdr3_nt: TGCGCCAGCAGCCAAGAGGGGACAGCTGATACCTACGAGCAGTACTTC; cdr3_aa: CASSQEGTADTYEQYF
j_call: TRBJ2-1; d_call: -; clone_size: -; v_call: TRBV5-1; cdr3_nt: TGCGCCAGCAGCTCTCAGGGAAATGAGCAGTTCTTC; cdr3_aa: CASSSQGNEQFF
j_call: TRBJ1-1; d_call: -; clone_size: -; v_call: TRBV18; cdr3_nt: TGTGCCAGCTCACCACCGCAGCTGAACACTGAAGCTTTCTTT; cdr3_aa: CASSPPQLNTEAFF
j_call: TRBJ1-2; d_call: TRBD1; clone_size: -; v_call: TRBV28; cdr3_nt: TGTGCCAGCGGAGAGACAGGGGTGGGCTATGGCTACACCTTC; cdr3_aa: CASGETGVGYGYTF
j_call: TRBJ2-3; d_call: -; clone_size: -; v_call: TRBV18; cdr3_nt: TGTGCCAGCTCACCATACAGGGCCGGAACAGATACGCAGTATTTT; cdr3_aa: CASSPYRAGTDTQYF
j_call: TRBJ2-3; d_call: -; clone_size: -; v_call: TRBV6-5; cdr3_nt: TGTGCCAGCAGTTACTCCTTATACACAGATACGCAGTATTTT; cdr3_aa: CASSYSLYTDTQYF
j_call: TRBJ1-1; d_call: -; clone_size: -; v_call: TRBV5-4; cdr3_nt: TGTGCCAGCAGCTGGGACCCGACCCGGACTGAAGCTTTCTTT; cdr3_aa: CASSWDPTRTEAFF
j_call: TRBJ2-3; d_call: TRBD2; clone_size: -; v_call: TRBV19; cdr3_nt: TGTGCCAGTAGTATAGAATCCCAGCGGGAGTTCAGAACAGATACGCAGTATTTT; cdr3_aa: CASSIESQREFRTDTQYF
j_call: TRBJ2-3; d_call: -; clone_size: -; v_call: TRBV25-1; cdr3_nt: TGTGCCAGAGGGGAGGGCACAGATACGCAGTATTTT; cdr3_aa: CARGEGTDTQYF
j_call: TRBJ2-7; d_call: TRBD1; clone_size: once; v_call: TRBV5-4; cdr3_nt: TGTGCCAGCGGGGGGGAACCGACAGGGGGTCACGAGCAGTACTTC; cdr3_aa: CASGGEPTGGHEQYF
j_call: TRBJ2-7; d_call: -; clone_size: -; v_call: TRBV11-2; cdr3_nt: TGTGCCAGCAGCTTAAACATGGGCTACGAGCAGTACTTC; cdr3_aa: CASSLNMGYEQYF
j_call: TRBJ1-5; d_call: -; clone_size: -; v_call: TRBV7-3; cdr3_nt: TGTGCCAGCAGCCCCCGGGGTTCCTTAGGAAATCAGCCCCAGCATTTT; cdr3_aa: CASSPRGSLGNQPQHF
j_call: TRBJ1-5; d_call: -; clone_size: -; v_call: TRBV7-2; cdr3_nt: TGTGCCAGCAGCTTAGCGGTCGGTTTTAATCAGCCCCAGCATTTT; cdr3_aa: CASSLAVGFNQPQHF
j_call: TRBJ1-5; d_call: -; clone_size: -; v_call: TRBV5-3; cdr3_nt: TGTGCCAGCAGCTTGAACAGAGATCAGCCCCAGCATTTT; cdr3_aa: CASSLNRDQPQHF
j_call: TRBJ1-1; d_call: -; clone_size: once; v_call: TRBV18; cdr3_nt: TGTGCCAGCTCAGCCGCCGGGACATCAAACACTGAAGCTTTCTTT; cdr3_aa: CASSAAGTSNTEAFF
j_call: TRBJ2-7; d_call: TRBD2; clone_size: -; v_call: TRBV9; cdr3_nt: TGTGCCAGCAGCCAGACTAGCGGGAGTTCCTCCTACGAGCAGTACTTC; cdr3_aa: CASSQTSGSSSYEQYF
j_call: TRBJ1-1; d_call: -; clone_size: -; v_call: TRBV14; cdr3_nt: TGTGCCAGCAGCCAAGCGCTTTTGGAGGCTTCTGAAGCTTTCTTT; cdr3_aa: CASSQALLEASEAFF
j_call: TRBJ2-5; d_call: -; clone_size: -; v_call: TRBV25-1; cdr3_nt: TGTGCCAGCACCAAATCGGGACTCCGGGGGACAGAGACCCAGTACTTC; cdr3_aa: CASTKSGLRGTETQYF
j_call: TRBJ2-1; d_call: -; clone_size: -; v_call: TRBV6-1; cdr3_nt: TGTGCCATCTCACCTGAGGGTGAGCAGTTCTTC; cdr3_aa: CAISPEGEQFF
j_call: TRBJ2-1; d_call: TRBD1; clone_size: -; v_call: TRBV29-1; cdr3_nt: TGCAGCGTTGACCCTCATGACAGGGGGTATGAGCAGTTCTTC; cdr3_aa: CSVDPHDRGYEQFF
j_call: TRBJ2-3; d_call: TRBD1; clone_size: -; v_call: TRBV29-1; cdr3_nt: TGCAGCGTTGAAAGGACAGGGGAAAGGGCAGATACGCAGTATTTT; cdr3_aa: CSVERTGERADTQYF
j_call: TRBJ1-2; d_call: -; clone_size: once; v_call: TRBV28; cdr3_nt: TGTGCCAGCAGACCCCCAGGGTCTCATTTCCTCTTGGGCTACACCTTC; cdr3_aa: CASRPPGSHFLLGYTF
j_call: TRBJ1-1; d_call: -; clone_size: -; v_call: TRBV10-3; cdr3_nt: TGTGCCATCAGTGAAGGGGCGCTTCATGAAGCTTTCTTT; cdr3_aa: CAISEGALHEAFF
j_call: TRBJ1-5; d_call: -; clone_size: -; v_call: TRBV28; cdr3_nt: TGTGCCAGCAACCCCAATAGCAATCAGCCCCAGCATTTT; cdr3_aa: CASNPNSNQPQHF
j_call: TRBJ1-2; d_call: TRBD1; clone_size: -; v_call: TRBV13; cdr3_nt: TGTGCCAGCAGCTTCTCGGACAGGCCCTATGGCTACACCTTC; cdr3_aa: CASSFSDRPYGYTF
j_call: TRBJ2-6; d_call: -; clone_size: -; v_call: TRBV7-2; cdr3_nt: TGTGCCAGCACCCCACGAGGGGCTGGGGCCAACGTCCTGACTTTC; cdr3_aa: CASTPRGAGANVLTF
j_call: TRBJ2-7; d_call: -; clone_size: -; v_call: TRBV5-4; cdr3_nt: TGTGCCAGCAGCTTGAATGGTGGTGGGGCTTACGAGCAGTACTTC; cdr3_aa: CASSLNGGGAYEQYF